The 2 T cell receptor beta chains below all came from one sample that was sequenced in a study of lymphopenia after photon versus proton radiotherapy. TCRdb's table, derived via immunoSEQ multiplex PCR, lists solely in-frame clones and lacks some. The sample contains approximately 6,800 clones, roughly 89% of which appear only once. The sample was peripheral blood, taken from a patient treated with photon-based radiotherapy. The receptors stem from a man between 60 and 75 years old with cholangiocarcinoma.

CDR3 loop: CATSRDRTAGNTIYF. The CDR3 nucleotides are TGTGCCACCAGCAGGGACCGGACTGCTGGAAACACCATATATTTT. The genes are TRBV15 and TRBJ1-3; D not resolved. CDR1 is LNHNV, CDR2 YYDKDF, per germline (reference sequence). The V gene lost 3 bases and the J gene lost 2 bases, with 11 bases spanning the gap. This CDR3 comprises 15 residues.

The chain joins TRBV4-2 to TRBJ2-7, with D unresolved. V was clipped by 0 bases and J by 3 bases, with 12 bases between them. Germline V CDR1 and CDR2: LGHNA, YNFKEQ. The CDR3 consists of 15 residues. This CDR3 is CASSQEARTYYEQYF. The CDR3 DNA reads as TGTGCCAGCAGCCAAGAGGCCAGGACCTACTACGAGCAGTACTTC.